A single sample is the source of the 29 T cell receptor beta chains below, sequenced in a study of blood T cell repertoires in COVID-19. Libraries were prepared by immunoSEQ multiplex PCR; TCRdb keeps only in-frame clonotypes and omits some of them. The repertoire holds fewer than 500,000 clones, with about 90% as singletons. Sequencing used PBMCs or T cells enriched from blood (not recorded which). The receptor source for this set is a man aged 25 to 40 who had recovered from COVID-19.

The chain has TRBV5-5 and TRBJ2-2, with 9 bases identical to TRBD1. Germline V CDR1 and CDR2: SGHKS, YYEKEE (reference sequence). This CDR3 contains 16 residues. The V gene end was trimmed by 1 base and the J gene end by 6 bases; junction bases not matched to a gene: 7. The CDR3 spells CASSLSGTGPPGELFF. Here the CDR3 DNA reads TGTGCCAGCAGCTTGTCCGGGACAGGGCCCCCCGGGGAGCTGTTTTTT.

The chain uses TRBV3-1 (or the pseudogene TRBV3-2) and TRBJ1-1, with TRBD1 identical over 10 bases. The CDR3 loop spans 12 amino acids. V lost 6 bases, J lost 8 bases, and 3 bases stayed unmatched. The V gene's germline CDR1 is LGHDT and CDR2 YNNKEL (reference sequence). The CDR3, as DNA: TGTGCCAGCAGTCGACAGGGGGCCGAAGCTTTCTTT. Translating it yields CASSRQGAEAFF.

The rearrangement uses TRBV7-9 and TRBJ1-2, with 9 bases that match TRBD1. The germline V gene encodes CDR1 SEHNR and CDR2 FQNEAQ (reference sequence). Trimming removed 6 bases from V and 5 bases from J; junction bases left unmatched: 10. This CDR3 region has 15 residues. DNA of the CDR3: TGTGCCAGCAGTTCCGATGGGACAGGGTTGTATGGCTACACCTTC. Translating it yields CASSSDGTGLYGYTF.

In regard to this clone: Other nucleotide sequences in the sample specify the same CDR3. The rearrangement joins TRBV9 to TRBJ1-3; D is undetermined. The germline V and J ends were trimmed by 4 bases and 0 bases, with 11 bases remaining between them. The CDR3 is made up of 15 amino acids. CDR1 is SGDLS, CDR2 YYNGEE, per germline. As DNA, the CDR3 is TGTGCCAGCAGCCCCCAAGGGAGCTCTGGAAACACCATATATTTT. Its translation is CASSPQGSSGNTIYF.

The chain carries TRBV6-1 and TRBJ1-4; D remains unclear. Germline V gene lookup returns CDR1 MNHNS and CDR2 SASEGT. Trimming took 2 bases from V and 4 from J, leaving 8 bases between them. The CDR3 runs to 14 residues. The CDR3 nucleotides read TGTGCCAGCAGTGAAACAGCACTTAATGAAAAACTGTTTTTT. Its translation is CASSETALNEKLFF.

This clone came up once. This chain connects TRBV2 to TRBJ1-1; D is ambiguous. The CDR3 consists of 14 residues. Germline V gene data show CDR1 as SNHLY and CDR2 as FYNNEI. Trimming pared 2 bases from V and 5 bases from J, leaving 12 bases between. The CDR3 loop is CASSEKDLGTEAFF. The CDR3 region has the DNA TGTGCCAGCAGTGAAAAGGACTTGGGTACTGAAGCTTTCTTT.

The chain uses TRBV7-9 and TRBJ1-4; TRBD1 agrees at 9 bases. The CDR3 runs 14 residues. V lost 5 bases and J lost 8; bases outside the gene matches: 6. Per the germline V gene, CDR1 is SEHNR and CDR2 is FQNEAQ (reference sequence). CDR3: CASSRDRGWEKLFF. The DNA for the CDR3 is TGTGCCAGCAGCCGAGACAGGGGGTGGGAAAAACTGTTTTTT.

The V call is TRBV15, the J call TRBJ2-2, with 8 bases that match TRBD1. Trimming at V came to 6 bases and at J to 3 bases, leaving 3 bases not matched to a gene. This CDR3 has 14 residues. The V gene's germline CDR1 is LNHNV and CDR2 YYDKDF (reference sequence). CDR3 protein: CATSTGGHTGELFF. CDR3 bases: TGTGCCACCAGTACAGGGGGGCACACCGGGGAGCTGTTTTTT.

The V call is TRBV6-5, the J call TRBJ1-2, with 7 bases lining up with TRBD1. J lost 4 bases, V lost 2 bases, and 4 bases had no gene match. This CDR3 is 14 amino acids long. Germline CDR1 is MNHEY and CDR2 is SVGAGI. The CDR3 here is CASSYRGRGYGYTF. The CDR3 nucleotides are TGTGCCAGCAGTTACAGGGGGCGGGGCTATGGCTACACCTTC.

The V and J genes are TRBV28 and TRBJ1-3; D perhaps matches TRBD1 (5 bases). Deletions cut 3 bases from V and 0 bases from J, with 9 bases between. The germline V gene has CDR1 MDHEN and CDR2 SYDVKM. This CDR3 region has 15 residues. The DNA for the CDR3 is TGTGCCAGCAGTTTCGCAGGGTACTCTGGAAACACCATATATTTT. Amino acid sequence: CASSFAGYSGNTIYF.

Turning to this clone: This sample includes further DNA sequences coding for the same CDR3. V is TRBV19 and J is TRBJ1-3; D is ambiguous. The CDR3 loop spans 13 amino acids. V gave up 4 bases and J gave up 0 bases, with 4 bases separating them. In germline, CDR1 is LNHDA, CDR2 SQIVND (reference sequence). CDR3 loop: CASSTVSGNTIYF. The CDR3 DNA reads as TGTGCCAGTAGTACAGTCTCTGGAAACACCATATATTTT.

V gene TRBV24-1 combines with J gene TRBJ2-1; 7 bases map to TRBD1. CDR1 KGHDR and CDR2 SFDVKD come from the germline V gene. The J segment lost 10 bases and the V segment lost 5 bases, leaving 7 bases of the junction unmatched. The CDR3 covers 13 residues. The CDR3 sequence is CATSGRHRGEQFF. In nucleotides, the CDR3 is TGTGCCACCAGTGGCCGACACAGGGGCGAGCAGTTCTTC.

This chain uses TRBV10-3 with TRBJ1-4; D unclear. The V end lost 4 bases, the J end lost 0 bases, and 6 bases lay between the germline ends. The CDR3 is 14 amino acids. Germline V gene lookup returns CDR1 ENHRY and CDR2 SYGVKD. The CDR3 nucleotides are TGTGCCATCAGTGGAAGCGCAACTAATGAAAAACTGTTTTTT. Protein product: CAISGSATNEKLFF.

This chain connects TRBV5-6 to TRBJ2-7, with D tentatively TRBD2 (5 bases). This CDR3 spans 12 amino acids. The V and J ends lost 6 bases and 2 bases respectively, with 9 bases between them. Germline assignment: CDR1 SGHDT and CDR2 YYEEEE. CDR3: CASTGMTYEQYF. CDR3 DNA: TGTGCCAGCACCGGGATGACCTACGAGCAGTACTTC.

The gene calls are TRBV30 and TRBJ1-5; no firm D call. Germline V CDR1 and CDR2: GTSNPN, SVGIG (reference sequence). V was shortened by 3 bases and J by 3 bases, with 9 bases between the two germline ends. CDR3 length: 13 residues. The CDR3 nucleotides read TGTGCCTGGAGCCGGGGTCACAATCAGCCCCAGCATTTT. Translating gives CAWSRGHNQPQHF.

Only one count was recorded for this clone. This chain uses TRBV27 with TRBJ1-4, with TRBD1 as a possible D gene (5 bases). The germline V gene encodes CDR1 MNHEY and CDR2 SMNVEV (reference sequence). V was pared by 8 bases and J by 10 bases, with 11 bases between. This CDR3 spans 11 amino acids. DNA of the CDR3: TGTGCCAGCGGCGGGACGAGAAAACTGTTTTTT. It yields the protein CASGGTRKLFF.

This CDR3 is CASSMGRALSSYNSPLHF. CDR3 sequence (DNA): TGTGCCAGCAGTATGGGGAGGGCGTTAAGCTCCTATAATTCACCCCTCCACTTT. The genes are TRBV28 and TRBJ1-6; no clear D. Trimming stripped 5 bases from V and 0 bases from J, with 17 bases between. Germline V gene lookup returns CDR1 MDHEN and CDR2 SYDVKM. This CDR3 spans 18 amino acids.

This clone was seen a few times. In DNA, the CDR3 is TGTGCCAGCAGTTACCACAGCAGGGGTTCACCCCTCCACTTT. Residues: CASSYHSRGSPLHF. The genes are TRBV6-5 and TRBJ1-6, with D possibly TRBD1 on 6 matching bases. The CDR3 extends over 14 amino acids. V was clipped by 2 bases and J by 9 bases, with 11 bases between them. CDR1 and CDR2 from the germline V gene are MNHEY and SVGAGI.

The rearrangement joins TRBV6-5 to TRBJ1-2, with D maybe TRBD1 (5 bases). This CDR3 region has 13 residues. V lost 5 bases to trimming and J lost 4 bases, with 11 bases between them. The germline CDR1 and CDR2 sequences are MNHEY and SVGAGI. This CDR3 is CASSPGHSYGYTF. The CDR3 DNA is TGTGCCAGCAGTCCCGGACACAGCTATGGCTACACCTTC.

V is TRBV5-4 and J is TRBJ1-2, with 7 bases lining up with TRBD1. V gave up 3 bases and J gave up 8 bases; unmatched junction bases: 7. Looked up from germline, CDR1 is SGHNT and CDR2 is YYREEE (reference sequence). There are 13 residues in the CDR3. The CDR3 spells CASSWTGQGGYTF. The CDR3 region has the DNA TGTGCCAGCAGCTGGACAGGCCAGGGGGGCTACACCTTC. Full variable domain (remainder filled in from reference TRBV5-4 and TRBJ1-2): ETGVTQSPTHLIKTRGQQVTLRCSSQSGHNTVSWYQQALGQGPQFIFQYYREEENGRGNFPPRFSGLQFPNYSSELNVNALELDDSALYLCASSWTGQGGYTFGSGTRLTVV.

The CDR3 here is CASSLAPANYGYTF. CDR3 DNA sequence: TGCGCCAGCAGCTTGGCCCCAGCTAACTATGGCTACACCTTC. This sequence joins TRBV5-1 and TRBJ1-2; D is unclear. Trimming cost V 0 bases and J 0 bases, with 6 bases left between them. The CDR3 loop spans 14 amino acids. Germline CDR1 reads SGHRS; CDR2 reads YFSETQ.

J is TRBJ1-5 and V is TRBV3-1 (or the pseudogene TRBV3-2); TRBD1 might be the D (5 bases). Looked up from germline, CDR1 is LGHDT and CDR2 is YNNKEL (reference sequence). V was trimmed by 8 bases and J by 2 bases, leaving 10 bases between them. The CDR3 is 13 amino acids. The CDR3: CASPGTRNQPQHF. The DNA of the CDR3 is TGTGCCAGCCCGGGGACTCGCAATCAGCCCCAGCATTTT.

J is TRBJ1-1 and V is TRBV5-8, with unresolved D. From germline, CDR1 is SGHTS and CDR2 YDEGEE. Trimming shortened V by 3 bases and J by 6 bases, and 21 bases separated the two germline ends. This CDR3 has 16 residues. Here the CDR3 reads CASSSRNAGVPSEAFF. DNA for the CDR3: TGTGCCAGCAGCTCGAGAAACGCGGGAGTGCCTTCTGAAGCTTTCTTT.

The chain employs TRBV6-1 and TRBJ2-1; the match to TRBD1 covers 9 bases. CDR3 length: 16 amino acids. After removal of 3 bases from V and 3 bases from J, the junction contained 6 bases not matched to a gene. Germline loops: CDR1 MNHNS, CDR2 SASEGT. The CDR3 nucleotides read TGTGCCAGCAGTGACGACAGGGGGGCCGGCTACAATGAGCAGTTCTTC. Its translation is CASSDDRGAGYNEQFF.

This chain connects TRBV18 to TRBJ1-2, with 8 nucleotides matching TRBD1. CDR1 KGHSH and CDR2 LQKENI come from the germline V gene. V dropped 4 bases and J dropped 4; count of bases not matched to a gene: 5. This CDR3 region has 14 residues. CDR3: CASSLGQEVYGYTF. CDR3 nucleotides: TGTGCCAGCTCACTGGGACAGGAGGTCTATGGCTACACCTTC.

The V and J genes are TRBV27 and TRBJ1-2, with D maybe TRBD1 (5 bases). Germline V gene data show CDR1 as MNHEY and CDR2 as SMNVEV (reference sequence). CDR3 length: 16 amino acids. The V and J ends lost 2 bases and 7 bases respectively, with 20 bases between them. The DNA of the CDR3 is TGTGCCAGCAGTTTAGGGGCCCCGCTACGGCTAAGTGGCTACACCTTC. The encoded protein is CASSLGAPLRLSGYTF.

In this sample, this clone turned up once. Other nucleotide sequences from this sample produce the same CDR3. The chain combines TRBV9 with TRBJ1-2; D ambiguous. Germline-derived CDR1 and CDR2 are SGDLS and YYNGEE. The V gene lost 0 bases and the J gene lost 5 bases, with 5 bases spanning the gap. The CDR3 loop spans 12 amino acids. Here the CDR3 DNA reads TGTGCCAGCAGCGTAGCAGGTTATGGCTACACCTTC. It translates to CASSVAGYGYTF. The whole variable domain, remainder taken from reference TRBV9 and TRBJ1-2, is DSGVTQTPKHLITATGQRVTLRCSPRSGDLSVYWYQQSLDQGLQFLIQYYNGEERAKGNILERFSAQQFPDLHSELNLSSLELGDSALYFCASSVAGYGYTFGSGTRLTVV.

This clone was observed a handful of times. The chain has TRBV9 and TRBJ2-1, with TRBD2 identical over 12 bases. The CDR3 loop spans 16 amino acids. Germline V gene lookup returns CDR1 SGDLS and CDR2 YYNGEE. With V trimmed by 2 bases and J by 7 bases, 7 bases remained unmatched. The CDR3 reads CASSVTSGGYGNEQFF. The CDR3 bases are TGTGCCAGCAGCGTTACTAGCGGGGGGTATGGGAATGAGCAGTTCTTC.

This chain connects TRBV18 to TRBJ1-3; 7 bases agree with TRBD1. J was trimmed by 2 bases and V by 6 bases; bases with no gene match: 7. The CDR3 runs 15 residues. Per the germline V gene, CDR1 is KGHSH and CDR2 is LQKENI. This CDR3 is CASSTDRTTGNTIYF. For the CDR3, the DNA is TGTGCCAGCTCGACGGACAGGACTACTGGAAACACCATATATTTT. Drawing the rest from reference TRBV18 and TRBJ1-3, the complete variable domain is NAGVMQNPRHLVRRRGQEARLRCSPMKGHSHVYWYRQLPEEGLKFMVYLQKENIIDESGMPKERFSAEFPKEGPSILRIQQVVRGDSAAYFCASSTDRTTGNTIYFGEGSWLTVV.